This T cell receptor beta chain was obtained from a study of chemoradiotherapy in HPV16-positive cancers (dated by TCRdb to between 2021 and 2022). The study in broad terms: Using functional T-cell assays on cells from a couple of HPV16-positive patients, the researchers defined candidate HPV-specific T-cell clones and common TCR motifs. The study set out to ask whether T-cell immunity against the HPV oncoproteins E6 and E7 changes over the course of chemoradiotherapy and whether that immunity affects survival. TCR repertoires from some 89 patients with HPV-related cancers were then used to track the candidate HPV-specific TCRs and motifs.

Regarding this clone: Its cognate antigen has yet to be identified. No base quality information exists; no much larger clone differs at one position.

Repertoires were sampled repeatedly over the course of chemoradiotherapy so that clonal expansion in the tumor microenvironment could be followed. CDR3 length: 15 amino acids, cysteine to phenylalanine. The retained sequence is limited to the CDR3, 45 bases, with the frame set at the first base. For this chain, trimming is 4 bases at the V end and 2 bases at the J end, and the number of junction bases without a gene match is 6. The germline V gene yields LGHNT for CDR1 and FRNRAP for CDR2. Library preparation employed the immunoSEQ multiplex PCR assay. Here the immuneACCESS table is served through TCRdb, limited to in-frame sequences with V and J called. Missing clones are a known gap in these copies; in checked studies unresolved V genes cover under half, and the rest lacks a known reason. This sample lists around 1,000 clones; about 86% were detected once. The ten most abundant clones make up 3.5% to 5.5% of the sample.

Paper-wide results and their limitations: In HPV16-positive patients, expansion of HPV-responsive T cells during chemoradiotherapy was associated with improved recurrence-free survival. The survival association was reported for HPV16-positive patients, and the functional definition of HPV-specific T cells was derived from only two HPV16-positive patients. Expansion of candidate HPV-specific clones and E7-related TCR motifs was observed in the tumor microenvironment during treatment, whereas no such expansion was observed for non-HPV-specific T cells.

The receptor was isolated from a human donor with HPV-associated anogenital cancer. Sequences were derived from tumor tissue, sampled from a patient who underwent chemoradiotherapy. The chain joins TRBV12-5 to TRBJ2-5; 8 bases in between match TRBD1. Here is the DNA: TGTGCTAGTGGTTCGACAGGGGTCCTGCAAGAGACCCAGTACTTC. This is translated as CASGSTGVLQETQYF.